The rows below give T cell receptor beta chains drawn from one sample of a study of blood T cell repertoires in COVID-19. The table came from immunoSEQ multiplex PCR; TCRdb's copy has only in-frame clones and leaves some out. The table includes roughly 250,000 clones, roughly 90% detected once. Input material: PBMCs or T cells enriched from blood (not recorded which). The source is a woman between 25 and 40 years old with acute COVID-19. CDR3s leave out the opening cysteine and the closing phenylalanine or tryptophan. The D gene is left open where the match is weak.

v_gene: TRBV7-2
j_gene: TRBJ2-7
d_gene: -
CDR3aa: ASSLAPPVEQY

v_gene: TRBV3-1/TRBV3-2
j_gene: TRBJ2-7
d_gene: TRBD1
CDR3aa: ASSRQGTYEQY

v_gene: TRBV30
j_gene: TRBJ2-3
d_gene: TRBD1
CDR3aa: AWSVKIGQGEGADTQY

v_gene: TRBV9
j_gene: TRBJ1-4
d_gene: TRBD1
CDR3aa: ASSVGVTGAEKLF

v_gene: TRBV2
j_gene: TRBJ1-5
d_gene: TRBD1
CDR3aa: ASRYRGDQPQH

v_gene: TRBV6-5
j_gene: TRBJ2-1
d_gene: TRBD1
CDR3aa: ASSPTGGRDNEQF

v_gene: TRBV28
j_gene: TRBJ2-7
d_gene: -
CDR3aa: ASSLIFVPGDSYEQY

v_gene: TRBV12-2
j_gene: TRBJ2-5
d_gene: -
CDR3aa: ASPSWTDQETQY

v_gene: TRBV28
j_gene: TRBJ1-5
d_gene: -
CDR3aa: ASTQLHNQPQH

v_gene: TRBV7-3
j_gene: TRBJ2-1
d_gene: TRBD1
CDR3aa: ASSGAGTGRNEQF

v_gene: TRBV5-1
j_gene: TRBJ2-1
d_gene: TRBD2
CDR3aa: ASSFRTSGMYNEQF

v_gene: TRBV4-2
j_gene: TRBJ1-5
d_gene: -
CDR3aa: ASSHQDGRGNQPQH

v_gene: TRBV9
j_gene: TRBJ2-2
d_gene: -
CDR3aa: ASSVVSTIANTGELF

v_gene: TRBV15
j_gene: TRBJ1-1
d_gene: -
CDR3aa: ATSIRGNTEAF

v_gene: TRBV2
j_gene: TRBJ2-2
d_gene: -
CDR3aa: ASSIDTNTGELF

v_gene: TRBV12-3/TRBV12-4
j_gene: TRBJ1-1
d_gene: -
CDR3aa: ASSFGLKAF

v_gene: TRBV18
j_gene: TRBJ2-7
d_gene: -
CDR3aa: ASSPGPGAPYEQY

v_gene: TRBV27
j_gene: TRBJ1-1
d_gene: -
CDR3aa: ASSLAVMNTEAF

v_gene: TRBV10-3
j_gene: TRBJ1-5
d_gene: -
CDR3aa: AISATEESNQPQH

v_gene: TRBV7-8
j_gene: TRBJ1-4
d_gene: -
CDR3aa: ASSLAETAPEKLF

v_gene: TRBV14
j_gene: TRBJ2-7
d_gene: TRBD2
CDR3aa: ASSQATGRASEQY

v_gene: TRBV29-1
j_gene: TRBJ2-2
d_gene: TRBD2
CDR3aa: SVEVGLAGVRSGELF

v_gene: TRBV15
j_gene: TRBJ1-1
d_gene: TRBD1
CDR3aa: ATSINRGRNTEAF

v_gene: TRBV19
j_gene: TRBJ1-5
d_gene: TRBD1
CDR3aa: ASSTTGGNQPQH